This TCR beta chain originates from a study of shared clonotypes between healthy human individuals. TCRdb's copy holds only in-frame clones and misses some; the assay was immunoSEQ multiplex PCR. The table shows approximately 740,000 clones, with approximately 79% occurring only once. The junction had 9 bases not matched to a gene; V was cut back by 0 bases and J by 6 bases. The CDR3 runs 18 residues. Germline V gene sequence: CDR1 SGHRS, CDR2 YFSETQ. The rearrangement uses TRBV5-1 and TRBJ2-3, with 14 bases matching TRBD2. The sequence was collected from a woman aged 25 to 45 in good health. The sample consisted of memory CD4+ T cells sorted from blood. The subset is: CD45RA-negative fraction. The CDR3 is CASSLGGRTSGRSDTQYF. DNA of the CDR3: TGCGCCAGCAGCTTGGGGGGAAGGACTAGCGGGAGGTCGGATACGCAGTATTTT.